These T cell receptor beta chains were read from a single sample in a study of T cells in Graves' hyperthyroidism and ophthalmopathy. TCRdb re-analysed the multiplex PCR reads in MiXCR, keeping a single row per CDR3 protein. The sample holds under 400,000 distinct CDR3 sequences, approximately 15% seen once. Specimen: blood. These receptors originate from a woman aged 18-29 years with Graves' hyperthyroidism that later progressed to Graves' ophthalmopathy. Both conserved end residues are part of each CDR3. D genes are given only for firm matches. The size of a clone is reported for some rows only, either as once, few or many, or as a class for expanded clones.

D gene: TRBD2; V gene: TRBV29-1; clone size: few; J gene: TRBJ2-7; CDR3 DNA: TGCAGCGTTGTTGCTAGCGGAACCAATGAGCAGTACTTC; CDR3 protein: CSVVASGTNEQYF
D gene: NA; V gene: TRBV30; clone size: many; J gene: TRBJ1-1; CDR3 DNA: TGTGCCTGGATCCCGGGTTTAGTGAACACTGAAGCTTTCTTT; CDR3 protein: CAWIPGLVNTEAFF
D gene: TRBD1; V gene: TRBV14; clone size: many; J gene: TRBJ2-5; CDR3 DNA: TGTGCCAGCAGCCAAGTGGGGACAGGGAAGGAAGAGACCCAGTACTTC; CDR3 protein: CASSQVGTGKEETQYF
D gene: NA; V gene: TRBV7-9; clone size: many; J gene: TRBJ2-7; CDR3 DNA: TGTGCCAGCAGCCCTTTAGCCTACGAGCAGTACTTC; CDR3 protein: CASSPLAYEQYF
D gene: NA; V gene: TRBV6-2/TRBV6-3; clone size: many; J gene: TRBJ1-5; CDR3 DNA: TGTGCCAGCAGTTACTTAACGAAATCCGCAGAGGGGTCCAATCAGCCCCAGCATTTT; CDR3 protein: CASSYLTKSAEGSNQPQHF
D gene: NA; V gene: TRBV18; clone size: few; J gene: TRBJ1-1; CDR3 DNA: TGTGCCAGCTCACCAAAGGGAAGCACTGAAGCTTTCTTT; CDR3 protein: CASSPKGSTEAFF
D gene: TRBD1; V gene: TRBV11-2; clone size: many; J gene: TRBJ2-7; CDR3 DNA: TGTGCCAGCAGCCCGGGTAGTGGACAGGGCCTTCGCGAGCAGTACTTC; CDR3 protein: CASSPGSGQGLREQYF
D gene: NA; V gene: TRBV6-1; clone size: few; J gene: TRBJ1-1; CDR3 DNA: TGTGCCAGCATCGACAACTTCAACACTGAAGCTTTCTTT; CDR3 protein: CASIDNFNTEAFF
D gene: TRBD1; V gene: TRBV7-6; clone size: few; J gene: TRBJ2-7; CDR3 DNA: TGTGCCAGCAGCTGGAACAGGGGGTACGAGCAGTACTTC; CDR3 protein: CASSWNRGYEQYF
D gene: NA; V gene: TRBV12-3/TRBV12-4; clone size: many; J gene: TRBJ1-1; CDR3 DNA: TGTGCCAGCAGTTTAGTCCCGGGACTAGCTGAAGCTTTCTTT; CDR3 protein: CASSLVPGLAEAFF
D gene: TRBD2; V gene: TRBV28; clone size: many; J gene: TRBJ2-7; CDR3 DNA: TGTGCCAGCAGTTTACCCAAAAGCCCTCCTAGCGGGAGTGGGTACGAGCAGTACTTC; CDR3 protein: CASSLPKSPPSGSGYEQYF
D gene: TRBD1; V gene: TRBV13; clone size: many; J gene: TRBJ1-4; CDR3 DNA: TGTGCCAGCAGCTTAGGAGACAGGGCTGGTGAAAAACTGTTTTTT; CDR3 protein: CASSLGDRAGEKLFF
D gene: TRBD2; V gene: TRBV7-2; clone size: many; J gene: TRBJ2-3; CDR3 DNA: TGTGCCAGCAGCTTTAGCGGGAGGGCCGTAGATACGCAGTATTTT; CDR3 protein: CASSFSGRAVDTQYF
D gene: NA; V gene: TRBV7-8; clone size: many; J gene: TRBJ2-1; CDR3 DNA: TGTGCCAGCAGCTTATCTGTGGGGCTCTACAATGAGCAGTTCTTC; CDR3 protein: CASSLSVGLYNEQFF
D gene: TRBD1; V gene: TRBV28; clone size: few; J gene: TRBJ2-7; CDR3 DNA: TGTGCCAGCAGCTCAGACAGGGCTTTCAACGAGCAGTACTTC; CDR3 protein: CASSSDRAFNEQYF
D gene: TRBD2; V gene: TRBV12-3/TRBV12-4; clone size: many; J gene: TRBJ2-2; CDR3 DNA: TGTGCCAGCAGTTTTGGGGGAGGGTACACCGGGGAGCTGTTTTTT; CDR3 protein: CASSFGGGYTGELFF
D gene: NA; V gene: TRBV6-1; clone size: many; J gene: TRBJ1-5; CDR3 DNA: TGTGCCAGCAGAGGGTGGGAGGGCAATCAGCCCCAGCATTTT; CDR3 protein: CASRGWEGNQPQHF
D gene: NA; V gene: TRBV12-3/TRBV12-4; clone size: many; J gene: TRBJ2-2; CDR3 DNA: TGTGCCAGCAGTTTAGAAGATCTAACCGGGGAGCTGTTTTTT; CDR3 protein: CASSLEDLTGELFF
D gene: NA; V gene: TRBV5-1; clone size: many; J gene: TRBJ1-1; CDR3 DNA: TGCGCCAGCAGACTCGCAGGGGCTACGAACACTGAAGCTTTCTTT; CDR3 protein: CASRLAGATNTEAFF
D gene: NA; V gene: TRBV7-9; clone size: few; J gene: TRBJ2-2; CDR3 DNA: TGTGCCAGCAGCGACCGGGGGGCGATCGGGGAGCTGTTTTTT; CDR3 protein: CASSDRGAIGELFF
D gene: NA; V gene: TRBV12-3/TRBV12-4; clone size: NA; J gene: TRBJ2-7; CDR3 DNA: TGTGCCAGCAGTTTATCCCCCGAGACCTACGAGCAGTACTTC; CDR3 protein: CASSLSPETYEQYF
D gene: NA; V gene: TRBV7-2; clone size: NA; J gene: TRBJ2-3; CDR3 DNA: TGTGCCAGCAGCTTGACTGGAGTCCGCACAGATACGCAGTATTTT; CDR3 protein: CASSLTGVRTDTQYF
D gene: NA; V gene: TRBV27; clone size: NA; J gene: TRBJ2-7; CDR3 DNA: TGTGCCAGCAGCCCACAGGGTAGTTACTCCTACGAGCAGTACTTC; CDR3 protein: CASSPQGSYSYEQYF
D gene: TRBD1; V gene: TRBV20-1; clone size: many; J gene: TRBJ2-1; CDR3 DNA: TGCAGTGCTAGAGAGACAGGGACCAATGAGCAGTTCTTC; CDR3 protein: CSARETGTNEQFF
D gene: NA; V gene: TRBV30; clone size: NA; J gene: TRBJ2-2; CDR3 DNA: TGTGCCTGGAGTTTGGGGGCCCTGAACACCGGGGAGCTGTTTTTT; CDR3 protein: CAWSLGALNTGELFF
D gene: TRBD1; V gene: TRBV18; clone size: many; J gene: TRBJ1-1; CDR3 DNA: TGTGCCAGCTCACCACCGGGGCAGGGGGGAGAAGCTTTCTTT; CDR3 protein: CASSPPGQGGEAFF
D gene: TRBD1; V gene: TRBV20-1; clone size: many; J gene: TRBJ2-7; CDR3 DNA: TGCAGTGCTGGCGGACAGGGGGCTAACGAGCAGTACTTC; CDR3 protein: CSAGGQGANEQYF
D gene: NA; V gene: TRBV28; clone size: NA; J gene: TRBJ2-3; CDR3 DNA: TGTGCCAGCAGTTTTATCATAGCGGCTAGCACAGATACGCAGTATTTT; CDR3 protein: CASSFIIAASTDTQYF
D gene: TRBD2; V gene: TRBV7-2; clone size: few; J gene: TRBJ2-7; CDR3 DNA: TGTGCCAGCAGCTTAGCGGCTAGCGGAGCCTACGAGCAGTACTTC; CDR3 protein: CASSLAASGAYEQYF
D gene: TRBD1; V gene: TRBV27; clone size: NA; J gene: TRBJ2-1; CDR3 DNA: TGTGCCAGCAGGACAGGGTTTAAAGGTGTAAATGAGCAGTTCTTC; CDR3 protein: CASRTGFKGVNEQFF
D gene: NA; V gene: TRBV19; clone size: NA; J gene: TRBJ1-1; CDR3 DNA: TGTGCCAGTAGTACCCCCGGGAGGATGAACACTGAAGCTTTCTTT; CDR3 protein: CASSTPGRMNTEAFF
D gene: NA; V gene: TRBV27; clone size: many; J gene: TRBJ2-3; CDR3 DNA: TGTGCCAGCAGTCCACCCCTAGGGGCGGGTACGCAGTATTTT; CDR3 protein: CASSPPLGAGTQYF
D gene: NA; V gene: TRBV24-1; clone size: NA; J gene: TRBJ1-5; CDR3 DNA: TGTGCCACCAGTCGGGGGGAAAATCAGCCCCAGCATTTT; CDR3 protein: CATSRGENQPQHF
D gene: TRBD1; V gene: TRBV10-1; clone size: many; J gene: TRBJ2-5; CDR3 DNA: TGCGCCAGCAGTGATTCGGGACAGGGTCGGATTCAGTACTTC; CDR3 protein: CASSDSGQGRIQYF
D gene: TRBD1; V gene: TRBV15; clone size: NA; J gene: TRBJ1-3; CDR3 DNA: TGTGCCACCAGCAGAACTACAGGGGCCGGAAACACCATATATTTT; CDR3 protein: CATSRTTGAGNTIYF